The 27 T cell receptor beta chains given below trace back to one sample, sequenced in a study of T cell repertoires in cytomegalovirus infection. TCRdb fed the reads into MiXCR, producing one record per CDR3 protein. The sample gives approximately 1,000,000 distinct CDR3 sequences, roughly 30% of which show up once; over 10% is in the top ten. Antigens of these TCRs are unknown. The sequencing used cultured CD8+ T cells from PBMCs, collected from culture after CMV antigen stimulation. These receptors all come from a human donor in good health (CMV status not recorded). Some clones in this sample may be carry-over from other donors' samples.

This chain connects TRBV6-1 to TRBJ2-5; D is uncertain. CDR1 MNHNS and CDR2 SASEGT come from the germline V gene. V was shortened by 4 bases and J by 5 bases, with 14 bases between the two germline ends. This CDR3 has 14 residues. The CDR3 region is CASSATPRRETQYF. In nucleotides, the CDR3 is TGTGCCAGCAGTGCCACCCCCCGGCGGGAGACCCAGTACTTC.

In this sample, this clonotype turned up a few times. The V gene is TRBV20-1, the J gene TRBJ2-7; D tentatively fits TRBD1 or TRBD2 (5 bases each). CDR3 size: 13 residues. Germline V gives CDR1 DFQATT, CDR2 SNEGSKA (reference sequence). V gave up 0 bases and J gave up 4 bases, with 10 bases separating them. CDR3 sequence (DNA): TGCAGTGCTAGAGATTCCGGGGCGTACGAGCAGTACTTC. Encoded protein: CSARDSGAYEQYF.

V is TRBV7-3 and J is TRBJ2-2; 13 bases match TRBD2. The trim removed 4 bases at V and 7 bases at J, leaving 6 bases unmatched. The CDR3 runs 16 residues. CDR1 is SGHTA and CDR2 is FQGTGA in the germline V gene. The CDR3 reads CASSSTSGGRSGELFF. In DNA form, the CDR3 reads TGTGCCAGCAGCTCGACTAGCGGGGGGCGTAGCGGGGAGCTGTTTTTT.

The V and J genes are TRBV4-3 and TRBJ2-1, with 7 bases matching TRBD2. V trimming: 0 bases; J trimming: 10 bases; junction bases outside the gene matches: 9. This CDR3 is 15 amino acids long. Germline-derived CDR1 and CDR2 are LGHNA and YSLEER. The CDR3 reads CASSQDLAGVREQFF. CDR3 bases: TGCGCCAGCAGCCAAGATCTTGCGGGGGTACGCGAGCAGTTCTTC.

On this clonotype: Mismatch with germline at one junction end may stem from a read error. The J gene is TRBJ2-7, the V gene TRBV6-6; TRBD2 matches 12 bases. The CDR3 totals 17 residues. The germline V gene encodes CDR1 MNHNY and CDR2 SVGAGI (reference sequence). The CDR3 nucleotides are TGTGTCAGCAGTTACTTAGGACTAGCGGGGTCCTCCTACGAGCAGTACTTC. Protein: CVSSYLGLAGSSYEQYF.

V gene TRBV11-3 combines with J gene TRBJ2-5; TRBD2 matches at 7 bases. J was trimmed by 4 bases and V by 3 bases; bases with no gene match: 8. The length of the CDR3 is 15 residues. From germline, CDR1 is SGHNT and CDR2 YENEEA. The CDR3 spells CASSFRTSVGETQYF. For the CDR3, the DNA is TGTGCCAGCAGCTTTCGTACTAGCGTTGGAGAGACCCAGTACTTC.

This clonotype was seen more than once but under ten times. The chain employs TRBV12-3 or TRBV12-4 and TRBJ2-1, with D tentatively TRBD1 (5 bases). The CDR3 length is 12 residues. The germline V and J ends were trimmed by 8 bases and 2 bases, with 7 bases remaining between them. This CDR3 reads CASGAPYNEQFF. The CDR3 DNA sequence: TGTGCCAGCGGGGCTCCCTACAATGAGCAGTTCTTC.

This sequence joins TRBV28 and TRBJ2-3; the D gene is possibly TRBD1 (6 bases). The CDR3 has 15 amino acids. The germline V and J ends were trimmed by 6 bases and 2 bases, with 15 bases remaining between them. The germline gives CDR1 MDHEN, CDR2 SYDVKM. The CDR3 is CASRTRDKYTDTQYF. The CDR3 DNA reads TGTGCCAGCAGGACTCGGGACAAGTACACAGATACGCAGTATTTT.

CDR3 nucleotide sequence: TGTGCCAGCAGCTTGAGGGCTGTTGGAGCTCTTCAGTACTTC. As protein: CASSLRAVGALQYF. The V gene is TRBV5-4, the J gene TRBJ2-4; D unclear. Trimming removed 1 base from V and 11 bases from J, with 16 bases in between. In germline, CDR1 is SGHNT, CDR2 YYREEE (reference sequence). This CDR3 comprises 14 residues.

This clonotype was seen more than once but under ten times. CDR3 sequence reads: CSARGISSYEQYV. The CDR3 DNA reads as TGCAGTGCTAGAGGGATCAGCTCCTACGAGCAGTACGTC. This chain connects TRBV20-1 to TRBJ2-7, with unresolved D. Germline lookup yields CDR1 DFQATT and CDR2 SNEGSKA (reference sequence). V was shortened by 1 base and J by 0 bases, with 7 bases between the two germline ends. This CDR3 has 13 amino acids.

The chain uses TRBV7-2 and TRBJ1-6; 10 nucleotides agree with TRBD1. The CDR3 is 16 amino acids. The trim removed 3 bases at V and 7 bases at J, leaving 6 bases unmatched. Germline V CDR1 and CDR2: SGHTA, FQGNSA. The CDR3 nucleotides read TGTGCCAGCAGCTTTGTCCCGGGACAGGGGAATTCACCCCTCCACTTT. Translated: CASSFVPGQGNSPLHF. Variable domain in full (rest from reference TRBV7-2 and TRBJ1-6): GAGVSQSPSNKVTEKGKDVELRCDPISGHTALYWYRQSLGQGLEFLIYFQGNSAPDKSGLPSDRFSAERTGGSVSTLTIQRTQQEDSAVYLCASSFVPGQGNSPLHFGNGTRLTVT.

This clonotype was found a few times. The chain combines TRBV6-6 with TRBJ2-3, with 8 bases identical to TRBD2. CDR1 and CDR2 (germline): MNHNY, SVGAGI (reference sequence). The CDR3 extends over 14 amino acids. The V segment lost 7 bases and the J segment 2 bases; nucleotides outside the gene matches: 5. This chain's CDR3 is CASKSGGTTDTQYF. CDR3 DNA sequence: TGTGCCAGCAAGAGCGGGGGCACCACAGATACGCAGTATTTT.

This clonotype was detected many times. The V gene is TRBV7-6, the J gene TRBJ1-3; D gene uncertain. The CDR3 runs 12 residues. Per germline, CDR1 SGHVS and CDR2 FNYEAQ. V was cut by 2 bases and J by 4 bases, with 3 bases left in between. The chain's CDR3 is CASSLTGNTIYF. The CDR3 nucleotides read TGTGCCAGCAGCTTAACGGGAAACACCATATATTTT.

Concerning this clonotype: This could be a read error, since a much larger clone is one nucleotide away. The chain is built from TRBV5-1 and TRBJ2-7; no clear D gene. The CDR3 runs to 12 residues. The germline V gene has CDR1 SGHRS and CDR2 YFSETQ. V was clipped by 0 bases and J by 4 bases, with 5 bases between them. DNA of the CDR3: TGCGCCAGCAGCTTGGAGGAGTACGAGCAGTACTTC. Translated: CASSLEEYEQYF.

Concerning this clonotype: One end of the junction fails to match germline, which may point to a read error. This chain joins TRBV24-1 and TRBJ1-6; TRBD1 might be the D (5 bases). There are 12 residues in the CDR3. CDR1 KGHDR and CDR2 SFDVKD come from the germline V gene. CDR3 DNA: TGTGCCACCTGTGATTTTCAGGGAAGCCTCCACTTT. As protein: CATCDFQGSLHF.

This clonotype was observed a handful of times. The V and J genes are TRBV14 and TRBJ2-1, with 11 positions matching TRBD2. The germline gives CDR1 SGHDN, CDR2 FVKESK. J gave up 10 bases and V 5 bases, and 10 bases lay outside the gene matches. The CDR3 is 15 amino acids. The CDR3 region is CASSEIAGGKREQFF. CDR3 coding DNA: TGTGCCAGCAGCGAAATAGCGGGGGGGAAGAGGGAGCAGTTCTTC.

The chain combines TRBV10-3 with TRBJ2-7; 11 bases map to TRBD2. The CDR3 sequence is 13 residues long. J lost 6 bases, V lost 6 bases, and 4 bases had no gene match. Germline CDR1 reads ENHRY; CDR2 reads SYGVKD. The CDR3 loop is CAIRTGTSGEQYF. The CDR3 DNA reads TGTGCCATCAGAACCGGGACTAGCGGCGAGCAGTACTTC.

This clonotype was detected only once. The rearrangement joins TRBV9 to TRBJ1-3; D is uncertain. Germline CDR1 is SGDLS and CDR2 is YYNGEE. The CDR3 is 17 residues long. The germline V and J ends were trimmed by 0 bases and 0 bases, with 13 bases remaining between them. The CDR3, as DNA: TGTGCCAGCAGCGTAGCATCCCACAGCGTCTCTGGAAACACCATATATTTT. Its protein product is CASSVASHSVSGNTIYF.

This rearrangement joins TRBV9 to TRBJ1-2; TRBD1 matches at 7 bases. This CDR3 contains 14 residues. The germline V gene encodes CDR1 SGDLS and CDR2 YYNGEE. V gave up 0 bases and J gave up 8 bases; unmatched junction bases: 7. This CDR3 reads CASSVGEGGAGYTF. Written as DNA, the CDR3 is TGTGCCAGCAGCGTAGGGGAAGGGGGCGCCGGCTACACCTTC.

The CDR3 loop reads CASSLDKLGGYTF. The CDR3 DNA reads TGTGCCAGCAGCCTGGACAAGTTAGGCGGCTACACCTTC. This chain connects TRBV4-2 to TRBJ1-2, with D possibly TRBD1 on 5 matching bases. The CDR3 has 13 residues. CDR1 and CDR2 from the germline V gene are LGHNA and YNFKEQ. V was trimmed by 4 bases and J by 8 bases, leaving 14 bases between them.

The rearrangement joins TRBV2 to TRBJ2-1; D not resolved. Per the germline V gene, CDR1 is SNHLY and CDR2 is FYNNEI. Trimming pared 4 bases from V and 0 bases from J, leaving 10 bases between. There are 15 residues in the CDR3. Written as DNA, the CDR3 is TGTGCCAGCAGTGTAACGGTGAGCTCCTACAATGAGCAGTTCTTC. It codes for CASSVTVSSYNEQFF.

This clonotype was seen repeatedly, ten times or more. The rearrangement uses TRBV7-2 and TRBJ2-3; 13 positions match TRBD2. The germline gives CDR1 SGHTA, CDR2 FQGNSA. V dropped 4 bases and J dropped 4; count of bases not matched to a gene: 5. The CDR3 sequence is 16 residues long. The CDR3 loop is CASSSDGLAGADTQYF. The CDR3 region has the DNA TGTGCCAGCAGCTCAGATGGACTAGCGGGGGCAGATACGCAGTATTTT.

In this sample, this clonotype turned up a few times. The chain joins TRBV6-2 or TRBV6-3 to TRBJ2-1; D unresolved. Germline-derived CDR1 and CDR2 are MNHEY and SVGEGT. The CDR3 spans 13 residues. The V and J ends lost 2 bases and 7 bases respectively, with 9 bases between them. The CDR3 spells CASSYPQSNEQFF. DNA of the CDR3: TGTGCCAGCAGTTACCCCCAGTCAAATGAGCAGTTCTTC.

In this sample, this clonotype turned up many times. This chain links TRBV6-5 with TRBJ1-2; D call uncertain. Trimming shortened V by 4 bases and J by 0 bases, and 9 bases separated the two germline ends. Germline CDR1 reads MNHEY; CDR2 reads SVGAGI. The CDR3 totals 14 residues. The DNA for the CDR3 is TGTGCCAGCAGTTTGGGCAGGACTAACTATGGCTACACCTTC. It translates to CASSLGRTNYGYTF.

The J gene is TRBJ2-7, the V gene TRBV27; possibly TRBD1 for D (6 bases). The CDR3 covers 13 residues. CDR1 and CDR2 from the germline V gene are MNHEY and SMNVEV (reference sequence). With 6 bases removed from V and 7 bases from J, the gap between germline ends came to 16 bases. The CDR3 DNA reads TGTGCCAGCAGCAGGAACAGGGTGTCGGAGCAGTACGTC. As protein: CASSRNRVSEQYV.

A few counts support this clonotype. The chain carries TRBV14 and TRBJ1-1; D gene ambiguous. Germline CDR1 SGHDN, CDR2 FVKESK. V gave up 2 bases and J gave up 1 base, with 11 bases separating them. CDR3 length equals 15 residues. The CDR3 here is CASSQLEVSNTEAFF. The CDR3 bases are TGTGCCAGCAGCCAACTGGAGGTCTCGAACACTGAAGCTTTCTTT.

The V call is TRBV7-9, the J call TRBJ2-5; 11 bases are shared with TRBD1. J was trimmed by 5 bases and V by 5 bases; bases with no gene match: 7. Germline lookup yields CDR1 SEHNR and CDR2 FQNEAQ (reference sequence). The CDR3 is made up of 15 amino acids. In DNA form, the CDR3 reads TGTGCCAGCAGCACCAGGACAGGGGGCCCCGAGACCCAGTACTTC. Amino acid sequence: CASSTRTGGPETQYF.